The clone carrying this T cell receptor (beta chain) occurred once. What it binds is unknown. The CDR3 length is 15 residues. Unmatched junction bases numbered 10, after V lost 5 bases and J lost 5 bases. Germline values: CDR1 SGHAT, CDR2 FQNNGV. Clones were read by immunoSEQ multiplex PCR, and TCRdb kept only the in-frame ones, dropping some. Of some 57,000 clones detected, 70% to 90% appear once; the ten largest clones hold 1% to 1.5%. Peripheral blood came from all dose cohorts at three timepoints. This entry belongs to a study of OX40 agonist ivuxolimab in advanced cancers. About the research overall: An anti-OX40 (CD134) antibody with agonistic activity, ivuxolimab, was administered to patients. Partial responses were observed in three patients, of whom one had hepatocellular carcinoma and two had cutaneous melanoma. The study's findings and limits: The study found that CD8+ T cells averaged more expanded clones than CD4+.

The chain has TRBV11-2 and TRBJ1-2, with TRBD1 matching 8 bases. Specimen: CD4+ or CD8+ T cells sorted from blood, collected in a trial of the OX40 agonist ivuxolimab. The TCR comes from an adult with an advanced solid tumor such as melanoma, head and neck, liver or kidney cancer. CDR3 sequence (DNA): TGTGCCAGCAGCCCCGGACAGGGTGATCGGTATGGCTACACCTTC. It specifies CASSPGQGDRYGYTF. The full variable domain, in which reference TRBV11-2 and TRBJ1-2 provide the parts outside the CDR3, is EAGVAQSPRYKIIEKRQSVAFWCNPISGHATLYWYQQILGQGPKLLIQFQNNGVVDDSQLPKDRFSAERLKGVDSTLKIQPAKLEDSAVYLCASSPGQGDRYGYTFGSGTRLTVV.